The 16 T cell receptor beta chains reported below all come from one sample, sequenced in a study of monozygotic twins with inflammatory bowel disease. From its re-call of the 5' RACE reads, TCRdb lists each CDR3 protein once, without DNA. This table holds just over 300,000 distinct CDR3 sequences. Sequenced: blood. Every receptor here comes from a human donor with ulcerative colitis or Crohn's disease, or a healthy co-twin of an affected twin (not recorded which).

The rearrangement joins TRBV29-1 to TRBJ2-7. The length of the CDR3 is 13 residues. CDR1 SQVTM and CDR2 ANQGSEA come from the germline V gene. This CDR3 reads CSVVGGYSYEQYF.

CDR3 protein: CASSYSTVNTEAFF. The chain uses TRBV6-5 and TRBJ1-1. This CDR3 has 14 residues. The germline CDR1 and CDR2 sequences are MNHEY and SVGAGI.

This chain joins TRBV25-1 and TRBJ2-5; TCRdb's assignment of TRBD2 cannot be checked, as there is no DNA. CDR1 and CDR2 (germline): MGHDK, SYGVNS. The CDR3 is made up of 17 amino acids. The CDR3 region is CASSELLGPAGQETQYF.

The CDR3 sequence: CAWTGGGGNQPQHF. The chain uses TRBV30 and TRBJ1-5; TCRdb outputs TRBD1, but without DNA this stays unchecked. CDR3 length: 14 residues. From germline, CDR1 is GTSNPN and CDR2 SVGIG (reference sequence).

The chain uses TRBV29-1 and TRBJ1-1; TCRdb's D call, TRBD1, is unchecked because there is no DNA. The CDR3 spans 11 residues. Germline CDR1 reads SQVTM; CDR2 reads ANQGSEA. The CDR3 sequence: CSVAGPTEAFF.

The rearrangement joins TRBV18 to TRBJ1-5; the TCRdb D gene call, TRBD1, has no DNA to confirm it. Per the germline V gene, CDR1 is KGHSH and CDR2 is LQKENI. CDR3 length: 14 amino acids. The CDR3: CASSPSKGDQPQHF. Combining the CDR3 with reference TRBV18 and TRBJ1-5 gives the whole variable domain NAGVMQNPRHLVRRRGQEARLRCSPMKGHSHVYWYRQLPEEGLKFMVYLQKENIIDESGMPKERFSAEFPKEGPSILRIQQVVRGDSAAYFCASSPSKGDQPQHFGDGTRLSIL.

V gene TRBV28 combines with J gene TRBJ2-4; TCRdb picks TRBD2, but there is no DNA to check that call. This CDR3 is 15 amino acids long. The V gene's germline CDR1 is MDHEN and CDR2 SYDVKM. Here the CDR3 reads CASKTSGMTKNIQYF.

The V and J genes are TRBV29-1 and TRBJ1-1; no DNA is available, so the TRBD1 call from TCRdb remains unchecked. The germline gives CDR1 SQVTM, CDR2 ANQGSEA. This CDR3 spans 13 amino acids. The CDR3 loop is CSARTGWNTEAFF.

The J gene is TRBJ2-7, the V gene TRBV5-1; the D gene TCRdb calls, TRBD1, cannot be checked with no DNA. The germline gives CDR1 SGHRS, CDR2 YFSETQ. The CDR3 runs 13 residues. The CDR3 loop is CASSPRTAYEQYF.

The chain recombines TRBV7-8 with TRBJ2-3. From germline, CDR1 is SGHVS and CDR2 FQNEAQ. The CDR3 runs to 12 residues. This chain's CDR3 is CASSFSSDTQYF.

The V call is TRBV5-1, the J call TRBJ1-1. Looked up from germline, CDR1 is SGHRS and CDR2 is YFSETQ. The CDR3 sequence is 14 residues long. The CDR3: CASSSPSMNTEAFF.

The V gene is TRBV7-6, the J gene TRBJ2-1; no DNA is available, so the TRBD1 call from TCRdb remains unchecked. The CDR3 runs to 13 residues. CDR1 SGHVS and CDR2 FNYEAQ come from the germline V gene. The CDR3 is CASSLARGGEQFF.

The chain links TRBV7-2 to TRBJ2-7; TCRdb gives TRBD1 as the D gene, but with no DNA this cannot be confirmed. The CDR3 runs to 14 residues. CDR1 is SGHTA and CDR2 is FQGNSA in the germline V gene. The CDR3 sequence: CASSLGARAYEQYF. Looking up the rest from reference TRBV7-2 and TRBJ2-7 gives the full variable domain: GAGVSQSPSNKVTEKGKDVELRCDPISGHTALYWYRQSLGQGLEFLIYFQGNSAPDKSGLPSDRFSAERTGGSVSTLTIQRTQQEDSAVYLCASSLGARAYEQYFGPGTRLTVT.

The rearrangement links TRBV29-1 to TRBJ2-3; the D gene TCRdb calls, TRBD2, cannot be checked with no DNA. This CDR3 is 14 amino acids long. The germline V gene has CDR1 SQVTM and CDR2 ANQGSEA. CDR3 sequence: CSVNREPSTDTQYF.

The chain recombines TRBV2 with TRBJ2-3. Germline CDR1 reads SNHLY; CDR2 reads FYNNEI. The CDR3 runs 15 residues. CDR3 in amino acids: CASSEFRASTDTQYF.

The CDR3 sequence: CASSFSAGTGELFF. The chain joins TRBV28 to TRBJ2-2; the TCRdb D gene call, TRBD2, has no DNA to confirm it. The CDR3 is 14 amino acids. Germline-derived CDR1 and CDR2 are MDHEN and SYDVKM.